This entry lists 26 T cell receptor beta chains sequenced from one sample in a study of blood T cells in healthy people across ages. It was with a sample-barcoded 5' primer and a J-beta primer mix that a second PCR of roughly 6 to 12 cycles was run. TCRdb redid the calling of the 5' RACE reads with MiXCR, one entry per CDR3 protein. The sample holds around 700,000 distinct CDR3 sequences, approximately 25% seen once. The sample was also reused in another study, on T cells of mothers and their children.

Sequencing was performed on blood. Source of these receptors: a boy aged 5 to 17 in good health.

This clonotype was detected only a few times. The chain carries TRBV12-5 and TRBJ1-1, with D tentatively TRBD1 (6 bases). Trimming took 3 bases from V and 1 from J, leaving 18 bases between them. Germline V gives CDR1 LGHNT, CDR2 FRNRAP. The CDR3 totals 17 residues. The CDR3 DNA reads TGTGCTAGTGGTTTCACAATGGGGGGGGCTGGGAACACTGAAGCTTTCTTT. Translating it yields CASGFTMGGAGNTEAFF.

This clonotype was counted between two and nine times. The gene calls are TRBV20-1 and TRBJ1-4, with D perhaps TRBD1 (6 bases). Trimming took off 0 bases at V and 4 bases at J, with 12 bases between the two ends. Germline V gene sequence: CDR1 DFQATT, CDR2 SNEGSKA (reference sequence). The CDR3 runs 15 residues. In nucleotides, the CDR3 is TGCAGTGCTAGAGATCCTGACAGGCTTAATGAAAAACTGTTTTTT. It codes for CSARDPDRLNEKLFF.

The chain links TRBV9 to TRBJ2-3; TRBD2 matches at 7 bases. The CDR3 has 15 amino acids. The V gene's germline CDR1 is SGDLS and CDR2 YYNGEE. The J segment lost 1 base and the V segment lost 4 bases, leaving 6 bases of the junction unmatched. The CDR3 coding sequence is TGTGCCAGCAGCCAAGCGGGGACCCGCACAGATACGCAGTATTTT. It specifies CASSQAGTRTDTQYF.

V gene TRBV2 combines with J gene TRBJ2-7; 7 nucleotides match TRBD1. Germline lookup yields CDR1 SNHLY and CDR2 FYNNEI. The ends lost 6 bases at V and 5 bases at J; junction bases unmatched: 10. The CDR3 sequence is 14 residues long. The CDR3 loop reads CASSETGAWDEQYF. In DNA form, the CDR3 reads TGTGCCAGCAGCGAAACAGGGGCCTGGGACGAGCAGTACTTC.

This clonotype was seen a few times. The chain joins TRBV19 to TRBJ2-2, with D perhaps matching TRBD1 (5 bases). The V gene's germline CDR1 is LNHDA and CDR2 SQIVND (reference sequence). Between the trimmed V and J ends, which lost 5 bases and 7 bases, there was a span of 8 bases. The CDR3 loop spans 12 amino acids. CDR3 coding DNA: TGTGCCAGTAGTGCCGACAGCGGGGAGCTGTTTTTT. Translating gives CASSADSGELFF.

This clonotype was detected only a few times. The CDR3 nucleotides read TGTGCCAGCAGACCCAATTTGGAATGGGAGAAGACCTACGAGCAGTACTTC. Translating it yields CASRPNLEWEKTYEQYF. The chain carries TRBV28 and TRBJ2-7; tentatively, D is TRBD2 (5 bases). Germline CDR1 is MDHEN and CDR2 is SYDVKM. The CDR3 is made up of 17 amino acids. Trimming took 6 bases from V and 2 from J, leaving 23 bases between them.

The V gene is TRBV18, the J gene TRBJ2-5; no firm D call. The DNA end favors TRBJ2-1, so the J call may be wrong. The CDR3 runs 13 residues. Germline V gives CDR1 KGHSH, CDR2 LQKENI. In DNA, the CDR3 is TGTGCCAGCTCACCGATTGCCATTAATGAGCAGTTCTTC. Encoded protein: CASSPIAINEQFF.

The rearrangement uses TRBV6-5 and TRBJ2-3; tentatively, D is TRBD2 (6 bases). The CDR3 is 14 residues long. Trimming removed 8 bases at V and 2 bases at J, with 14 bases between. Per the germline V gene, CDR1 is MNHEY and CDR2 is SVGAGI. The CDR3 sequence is CASGRRTSTDTQYF. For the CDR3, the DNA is TGTGCCAGCGGGAGGAGGACCTCCACAGATACGCAGTATTTT.

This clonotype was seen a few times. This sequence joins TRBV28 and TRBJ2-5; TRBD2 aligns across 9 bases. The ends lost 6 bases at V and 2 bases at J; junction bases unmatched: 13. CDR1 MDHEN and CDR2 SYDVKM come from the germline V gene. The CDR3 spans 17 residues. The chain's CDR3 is CASSSPLAGEGQETQYF. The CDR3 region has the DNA TGTGCCAGCAGCTCGCCCTTAGCGGGAGAGGGACAAGAGACCCAGTACTTC.

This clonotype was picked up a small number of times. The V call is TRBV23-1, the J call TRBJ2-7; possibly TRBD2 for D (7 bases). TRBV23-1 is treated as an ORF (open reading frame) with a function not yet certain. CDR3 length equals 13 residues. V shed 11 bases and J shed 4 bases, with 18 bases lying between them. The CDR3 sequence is CALLGGPPYEQYF. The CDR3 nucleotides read TGCGCCTTACTCGGGGGGCCACCTTACGAGCAGTACTTC.

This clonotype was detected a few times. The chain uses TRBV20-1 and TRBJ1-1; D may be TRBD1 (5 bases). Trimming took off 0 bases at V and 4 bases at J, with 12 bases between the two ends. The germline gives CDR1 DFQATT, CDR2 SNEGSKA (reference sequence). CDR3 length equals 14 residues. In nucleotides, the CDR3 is TGCAGTGCTAGAGATCCGCGGAGGGGCACTGAAGCTTTCTTT. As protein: CSARDPRRGTEAFF.

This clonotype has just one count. The CDR3 DNA follows: TGTGCCAGCAGCTCGGCGACAGGCCCTTTTTACGAGCAGTACTTC. It yields the protein CASSSATGPFYEQYF. The rearrangement links TRBV5-6 to TRBJ2-7; possibly TRBD1 for D (6 bases). CDR3 length: 15 amino acids. The germline V gene has CDR1 SGHDT and CDR2 YYEEEE. Trimming pared 3 bases from V and 4 bases from J, leaving 17 bases between.

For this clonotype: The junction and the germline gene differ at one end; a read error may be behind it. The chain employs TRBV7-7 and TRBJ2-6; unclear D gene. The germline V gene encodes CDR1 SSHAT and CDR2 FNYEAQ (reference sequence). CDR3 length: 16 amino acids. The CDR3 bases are TGTGCTAGCAGCTTAGGTCCTGACGCGGGGGCCAACGTCCTGACTTTC. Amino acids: CASSLGPDAGANVLTF.

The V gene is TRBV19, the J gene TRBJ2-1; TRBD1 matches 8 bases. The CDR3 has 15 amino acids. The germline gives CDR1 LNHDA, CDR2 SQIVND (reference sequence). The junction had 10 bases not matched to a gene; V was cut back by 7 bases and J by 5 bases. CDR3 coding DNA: TGTGCCAGTACCCCAGACAGGGGCCGGCACAATGAGCAGTTCTTC. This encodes CASTPDRGRHNEQFF.

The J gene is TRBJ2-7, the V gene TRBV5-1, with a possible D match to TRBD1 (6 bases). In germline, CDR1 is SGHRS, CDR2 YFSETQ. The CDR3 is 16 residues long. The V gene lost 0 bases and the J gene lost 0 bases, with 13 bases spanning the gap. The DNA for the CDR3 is TGCGCCAGCAGCTTGGGGGACACCATACTCTCCTACGAGCAGTACTTC. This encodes CASSLGDTILSYEQYF. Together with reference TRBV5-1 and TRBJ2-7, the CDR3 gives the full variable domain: KAGVTQTPRYLIKTRGQQVTLSCSPISGHRSVSWYQQTPGQGLQFLFEYFSETQRNKGNFPGRFSGRQFSNSRSEMNVSTLELGDSALYLCASSLGDTILSYEQYFGPGTRLTVT.

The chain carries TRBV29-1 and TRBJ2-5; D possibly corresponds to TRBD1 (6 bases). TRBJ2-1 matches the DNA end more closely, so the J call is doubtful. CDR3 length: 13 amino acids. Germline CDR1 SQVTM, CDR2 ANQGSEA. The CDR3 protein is CSVWDKRGNEQFF. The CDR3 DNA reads TGCAGCGTTTGGGACAAGAGGGGGAATGAGCAGTTCTTC.

This CDR3 reads CASSPSTGGGFATEAFF. The CDR3 DNA sequence: TGCGCCAGCAGCCCTTCCACAGGGGGCGGTTTTGCCACTGAAGCTTTCTTT. The rearrangement uses TRBV5-1 and TRBJ1-1; 9 nucleotides match TRBD1. Trimming cost V 4 bases and J 4 bases; bases outside gene matches: 14. Germline V gene sequence: CDR1 SGHRS, CDR2 YFSETQ. There are 17 residues in the CDR3.

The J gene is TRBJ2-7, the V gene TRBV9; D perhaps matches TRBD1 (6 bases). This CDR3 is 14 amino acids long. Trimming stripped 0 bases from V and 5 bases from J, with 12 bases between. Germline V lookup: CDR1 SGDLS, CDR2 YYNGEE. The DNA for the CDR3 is TGTGCCAGCAGCGTAGAGAACAGGGACCACGAGCAGTACTTC. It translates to CASSVENRDHEQYF.

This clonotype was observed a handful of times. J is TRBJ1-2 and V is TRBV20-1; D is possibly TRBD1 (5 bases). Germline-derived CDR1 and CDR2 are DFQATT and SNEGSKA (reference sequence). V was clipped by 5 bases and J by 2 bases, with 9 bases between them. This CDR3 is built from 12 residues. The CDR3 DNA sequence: TGCAGTGCTCCCTACAGGAACTATGGCTACACCTTC. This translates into CSAPYRNYGYTF.

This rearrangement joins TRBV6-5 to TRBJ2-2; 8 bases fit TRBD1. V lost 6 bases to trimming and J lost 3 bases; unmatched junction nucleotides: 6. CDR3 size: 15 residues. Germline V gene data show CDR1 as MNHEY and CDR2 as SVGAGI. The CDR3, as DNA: TGTGCCAGCAGACTCGGACAGGGATACACCGGGGAGCTGTTTTTT. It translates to CASRLGQGYTGELFF.

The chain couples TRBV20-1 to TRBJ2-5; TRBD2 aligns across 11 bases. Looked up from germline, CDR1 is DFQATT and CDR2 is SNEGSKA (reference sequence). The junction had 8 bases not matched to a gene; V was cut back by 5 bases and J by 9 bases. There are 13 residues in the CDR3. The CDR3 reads CSAAGISGRAQYF. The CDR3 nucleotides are TGCAGTGCTGCCGGTATTAGCGGGAGGGCCCAGTACTTC.

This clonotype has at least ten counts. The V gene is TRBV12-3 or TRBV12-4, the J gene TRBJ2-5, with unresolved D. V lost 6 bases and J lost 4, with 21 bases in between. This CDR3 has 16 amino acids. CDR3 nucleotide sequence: TGTGCCAGCAGCAGTTTGCGGAGTCCCGTTGGAGAGACCCAGTACTTC. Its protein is CASSSLRSPVGETQYF.

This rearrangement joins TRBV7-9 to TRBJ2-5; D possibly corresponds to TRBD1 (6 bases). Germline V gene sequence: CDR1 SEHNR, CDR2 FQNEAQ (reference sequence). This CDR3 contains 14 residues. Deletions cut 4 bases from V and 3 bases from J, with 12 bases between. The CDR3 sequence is CASSSAGTKETQYF. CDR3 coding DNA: TGTGCCAGCAGCTCAGCCGGGACAAAAGAGACCCAGTACTTC. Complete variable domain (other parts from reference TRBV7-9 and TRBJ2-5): DTGVSQNPRHKITKRGQNVTFRCDPISEHNRLYWYRQTLGQGPEFLTYFQNEAQLEKSRLLSDRFSAERPKGSFSTLEIQRTEQGDSAMYLCASSSAGTKETQYFGPGTRLLVL.

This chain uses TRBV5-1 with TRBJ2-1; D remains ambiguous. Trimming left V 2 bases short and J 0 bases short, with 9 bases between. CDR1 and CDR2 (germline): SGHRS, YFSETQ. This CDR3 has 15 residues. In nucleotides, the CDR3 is TGCGCCAGCAGCTTACGCTTTGACTCCTACAATGAGCAGTTCTTC. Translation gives CASSLRFDSYNEQFF.

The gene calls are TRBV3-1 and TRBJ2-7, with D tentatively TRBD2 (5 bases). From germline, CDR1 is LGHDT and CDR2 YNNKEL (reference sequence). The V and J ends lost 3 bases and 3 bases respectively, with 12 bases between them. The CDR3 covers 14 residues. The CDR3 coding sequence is TGTGCCAGCAGCCAGGAGGCCCAATTCTACGAGCAGTACTTC. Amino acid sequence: CASSQEAQFYEQYF.

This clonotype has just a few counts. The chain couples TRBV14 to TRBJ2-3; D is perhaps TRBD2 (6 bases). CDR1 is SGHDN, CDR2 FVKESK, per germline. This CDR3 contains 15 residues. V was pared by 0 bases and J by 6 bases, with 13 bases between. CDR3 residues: CASSQDLIAVDTQYF. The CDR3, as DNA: TGTGCCAGCAGCCAAGATCTAATAGCGGTGGATACGCAGTATTTT.